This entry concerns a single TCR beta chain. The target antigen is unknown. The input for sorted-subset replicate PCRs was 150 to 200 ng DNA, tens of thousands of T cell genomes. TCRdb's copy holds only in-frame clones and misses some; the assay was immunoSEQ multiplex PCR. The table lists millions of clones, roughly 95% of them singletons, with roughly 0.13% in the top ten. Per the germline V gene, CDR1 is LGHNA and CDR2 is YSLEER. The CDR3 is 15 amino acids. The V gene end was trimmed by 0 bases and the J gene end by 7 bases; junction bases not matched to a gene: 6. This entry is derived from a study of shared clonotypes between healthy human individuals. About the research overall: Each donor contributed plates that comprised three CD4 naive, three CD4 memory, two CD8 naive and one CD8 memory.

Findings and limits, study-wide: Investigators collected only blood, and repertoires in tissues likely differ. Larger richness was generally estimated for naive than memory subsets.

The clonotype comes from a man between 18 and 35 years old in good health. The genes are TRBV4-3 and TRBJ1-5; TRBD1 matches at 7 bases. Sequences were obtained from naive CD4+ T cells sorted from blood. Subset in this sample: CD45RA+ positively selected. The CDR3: CASSQDARGEQPQHF. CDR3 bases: TGCGCCAGCAGCCAAGATGCCAGGGGGGAACAGCCCCAGCATTTT.